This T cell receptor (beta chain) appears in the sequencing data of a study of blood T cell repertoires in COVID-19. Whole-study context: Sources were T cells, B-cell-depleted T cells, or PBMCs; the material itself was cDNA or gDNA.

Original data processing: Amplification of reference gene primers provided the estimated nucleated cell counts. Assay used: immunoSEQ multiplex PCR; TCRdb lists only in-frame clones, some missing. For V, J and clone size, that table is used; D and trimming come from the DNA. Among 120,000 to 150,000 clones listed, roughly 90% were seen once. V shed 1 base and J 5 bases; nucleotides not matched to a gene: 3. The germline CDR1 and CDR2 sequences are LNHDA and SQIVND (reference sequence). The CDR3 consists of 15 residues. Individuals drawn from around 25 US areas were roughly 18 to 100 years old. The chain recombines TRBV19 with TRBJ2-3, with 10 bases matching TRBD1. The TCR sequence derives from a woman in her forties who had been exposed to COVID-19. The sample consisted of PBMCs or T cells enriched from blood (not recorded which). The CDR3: CASSIATGGGDTQYF. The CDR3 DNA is TGTGCCAGTAGTATAGCGACAGGGGGCGGAGATACGCAGTATTTT.